One T cell receptor (beta chain) is described in this entry. Naive CD8 cells, CD45RO-negative and positively selected for CCR7, excluded terminally differentiated effector memory CD45RA+ cells. This entry is derived from a study of shared clonotypes between healthy human individuals. Overall study: Three plates were used per donor for CD4 naive, three for CD4 memory, two for CD8 naive and one for CD8 memory.

V dropped 4 bases and J dropped 7; count of bases not matched to a gene: 12. Germline CDR1 is MNHEY and CDR2 is SMNVEV (reference sequence). This CDR3 has 16 residues. Clones were read by immunoSEQ multiplex PCR, and TCRdb kept only the in-frame ones, dropping some. The sample contains nearly 2 million clones, just under 95% of which appear only once. This clonotype was sampled from a man aged 18 to 30 in good health. The source material was naive CD8+ T cells sorted from blood. The V call is TRBV27, the J call TRBJ1-1; 10 bases are a match to TRBD1. The CDR3 nucleotides read TGTGCCAGCAGTTCTCGACAGGGGGCGTTTGTGGGTGAAGCTTTCTTT. Encoded protein: CASSSRQGAFVGEAFF.